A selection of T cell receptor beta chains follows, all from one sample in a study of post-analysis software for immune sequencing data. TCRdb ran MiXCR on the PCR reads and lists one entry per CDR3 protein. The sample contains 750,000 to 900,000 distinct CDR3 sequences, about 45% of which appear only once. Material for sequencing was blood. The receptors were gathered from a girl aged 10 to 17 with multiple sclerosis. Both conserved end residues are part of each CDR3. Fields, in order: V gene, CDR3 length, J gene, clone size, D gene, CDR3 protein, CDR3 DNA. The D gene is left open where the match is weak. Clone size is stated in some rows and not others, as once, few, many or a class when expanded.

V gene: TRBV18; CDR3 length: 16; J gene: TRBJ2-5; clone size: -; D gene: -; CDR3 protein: CASSPPASVLQETQYF; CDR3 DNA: TGTGCCAGCTCACCACCGGCTAGCGTGCTTCAAGAGACCCAGTACTTC
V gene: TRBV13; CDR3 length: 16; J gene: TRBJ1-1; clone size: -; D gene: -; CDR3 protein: CASSLGLDTRWTEAFF; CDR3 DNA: TGTGCCAGCAGCTTAGGCCTGGACACTCGATGGACTGAAGCTTTCTTT
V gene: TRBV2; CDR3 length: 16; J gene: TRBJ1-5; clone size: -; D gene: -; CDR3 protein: CASSARKTDPNQPQHF; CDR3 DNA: TGTGCCAGCAGCGCGAGGAAGACAGATCCCAATCAGCCCCAGCATTTT
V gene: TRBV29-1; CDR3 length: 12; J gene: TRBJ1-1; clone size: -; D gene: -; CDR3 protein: CSVEDRGTEAFF; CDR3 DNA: TGCAGCGTTGAAGATCGAGGCACTGAAGCTTTCTTT
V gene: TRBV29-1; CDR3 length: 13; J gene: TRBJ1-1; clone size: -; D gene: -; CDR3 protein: CSFQGRMNTEAFF; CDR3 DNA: TGCAGCTTCCAAGGACGTATGAACACTGAAGCTTTCTTT
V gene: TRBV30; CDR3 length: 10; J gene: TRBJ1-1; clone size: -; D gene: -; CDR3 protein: CAWRGAEAFF; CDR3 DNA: TGTGCCTGGAGGGGAGCTGAAGCTTTCTTT
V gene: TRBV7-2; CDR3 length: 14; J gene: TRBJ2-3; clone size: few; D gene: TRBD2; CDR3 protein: CASSLELARDTQYF; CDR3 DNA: TGTGCCAGCAGCTTAGAACTAGCGAGAGATACGCAGTATTTT
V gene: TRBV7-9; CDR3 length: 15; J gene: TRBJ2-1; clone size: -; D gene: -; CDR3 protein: CASSLLRGTYNEQFF; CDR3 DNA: TGTGCCAGCAGCTTACTGCGGGGTACCTACAATGAGCAGTTCTTC
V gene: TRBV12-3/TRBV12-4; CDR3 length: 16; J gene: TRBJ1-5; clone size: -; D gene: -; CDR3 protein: CASRFWVGLDYQPQHF; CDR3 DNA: TGTGCCAGCCGATTCTGGGTAGGGTTGGACTATCAGCCCCAGCATTTT
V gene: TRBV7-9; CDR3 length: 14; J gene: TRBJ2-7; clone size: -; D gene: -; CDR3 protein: CASSLGGAIDEQYF; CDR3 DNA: TGTGCCAGCAGCTTAGGCGGAGCTATTGACGAGCAGTACTTC
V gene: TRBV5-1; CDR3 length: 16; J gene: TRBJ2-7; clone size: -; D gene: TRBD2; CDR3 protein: CASSFTSGSSSYEQYF; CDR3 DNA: TGCGCCAGCAGTTTCACTAGCGGGTCGAGCTCCTACGAGCAGTACTTC
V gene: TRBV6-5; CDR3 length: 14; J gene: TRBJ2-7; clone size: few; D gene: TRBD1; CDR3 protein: CASRRGQGVYEQYF; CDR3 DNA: TGTGCCAGCAGACGTGGACAGGGGGTTTACGAGCAGTACTTC
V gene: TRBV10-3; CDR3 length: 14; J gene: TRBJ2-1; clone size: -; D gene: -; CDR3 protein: CAISESESYNEQFF; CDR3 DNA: TGTGCCATCAGTGAGTCGGAGTCTTACAATGAGCAGTTCTTC
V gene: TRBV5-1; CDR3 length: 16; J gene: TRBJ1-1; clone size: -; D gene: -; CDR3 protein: CASSSSEGLMNTEAFF; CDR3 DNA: TGCGCCAGCAGCTCCTCAGAGGGTTTAATGAACACTGAAGCTTTCTTT
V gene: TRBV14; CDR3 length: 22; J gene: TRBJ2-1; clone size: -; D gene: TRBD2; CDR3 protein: CASSQERTWVGTSGTSYNEQFF; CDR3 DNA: TGTGCCAGCAGCCAAGAGAGAACCTGGGTTGGGACTAGCGGGACATCCTACAATGAGCAGTTCTTC
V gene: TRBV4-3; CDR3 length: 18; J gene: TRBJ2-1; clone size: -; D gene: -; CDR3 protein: CASSQVPGPGSLHNEQFF; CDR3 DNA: TGCGCCAGCAGCCAAGTCCCCGGTCCCGGGAGCCTACACAATGAGCAGTTCTTC
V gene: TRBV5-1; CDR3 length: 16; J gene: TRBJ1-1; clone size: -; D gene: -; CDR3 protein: CASSSPQGPLNTEAFF; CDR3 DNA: TGCGCCAGCAGCTCACCCCAGGGTCCGTTGAACACTGAAGCTTTCTTT
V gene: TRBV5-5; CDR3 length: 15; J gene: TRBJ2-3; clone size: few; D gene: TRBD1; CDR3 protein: CASIPTGAFTDTQYF; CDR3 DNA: TGTGCCAGCATTCCGACAGGGGCGTTCACAGATACGCAGTATTTT
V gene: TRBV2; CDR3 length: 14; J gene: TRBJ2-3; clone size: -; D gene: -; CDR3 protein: CASSVAARGDTQYF; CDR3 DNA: TGTGCCAGCAGTGTCGCAGCCCGGGGAGATACGCAGTATTTT
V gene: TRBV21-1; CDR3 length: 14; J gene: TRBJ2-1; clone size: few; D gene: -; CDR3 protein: CASSPRQGHNEQFF; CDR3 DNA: TGTGCCAGCAGCCCCCGGCAGGGGCACAATGAGCAGTTCTTC
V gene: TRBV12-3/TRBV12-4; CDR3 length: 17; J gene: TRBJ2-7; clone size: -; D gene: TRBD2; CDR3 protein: CASSRPGLASTSYEQYF; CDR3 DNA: TGTGCCAGCAGCCGACCCGGACTAGCCTCTACCTCCTACGAGCAGTACTTC
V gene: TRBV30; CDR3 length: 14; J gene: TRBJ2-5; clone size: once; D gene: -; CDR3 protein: CAWSTCGVQETQYF; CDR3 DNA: TGTGCCTGGTCGACCTGCGGCGTCCAAGAGACCCAGTACTTC
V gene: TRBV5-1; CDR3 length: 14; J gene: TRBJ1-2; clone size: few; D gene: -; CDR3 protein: CASSPEVGNYGYTF; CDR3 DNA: TGCGCCAGCAGCCCAGAAGTGGGAAACTATGGCTACACCTTC
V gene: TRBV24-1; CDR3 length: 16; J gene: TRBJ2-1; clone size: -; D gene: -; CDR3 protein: CATSDPRLVSYNARFF; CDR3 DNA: TGTGCCACCAGTGACCCGCGACTAGTTTCCTACAATGCGCGGTTCTTC
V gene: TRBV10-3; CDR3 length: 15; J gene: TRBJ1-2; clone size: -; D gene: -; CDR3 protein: CAISGPTEPNYGHTF; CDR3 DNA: TGTGCCATCAGTGGCCCCACGGAACCTAACTATGGCCACACCTTC
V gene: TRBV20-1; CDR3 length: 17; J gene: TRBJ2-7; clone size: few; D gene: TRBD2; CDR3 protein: CSARRITGTSGSYEQYF; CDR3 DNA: TGCAGTGCTAGGAGGATAACCGGGACTAGCGGATCCTACGAGCAGTACTTC
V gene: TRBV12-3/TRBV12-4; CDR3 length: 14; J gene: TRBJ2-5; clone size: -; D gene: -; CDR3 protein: CASNLGLKSETQYF; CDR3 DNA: TGTGCCAGCAATCTTGGGCTCAAATCGGAGACCCAGTACTTC
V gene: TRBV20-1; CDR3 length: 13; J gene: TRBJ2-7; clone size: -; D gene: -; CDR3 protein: CSVRGDSSYEQYF; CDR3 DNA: TGCAGTGTCCGGGGCGATAGCTCCTACGAGCAGTACTTC
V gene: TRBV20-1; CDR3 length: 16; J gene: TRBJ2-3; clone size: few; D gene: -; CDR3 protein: CSARAAVTSPQDTQYF; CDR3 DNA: TGCAGTGCTAGAGCCGCCGTTACTAGCCCCCAAGATACGCAGTATTTT
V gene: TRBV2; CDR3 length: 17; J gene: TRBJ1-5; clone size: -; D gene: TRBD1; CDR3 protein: CASSTAAGQPADQPQHF; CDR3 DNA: TGTGCCAGCAGTACAGCCGCGGGACAGCCGGCAGACCAGCCCCAGCATTTT
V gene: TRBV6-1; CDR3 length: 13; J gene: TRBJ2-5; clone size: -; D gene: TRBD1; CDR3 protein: CASRGRGRETQYF; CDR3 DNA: TGTGCCAGCAGGGGCAGGGGGCGAGAGACCCAGTACTTC
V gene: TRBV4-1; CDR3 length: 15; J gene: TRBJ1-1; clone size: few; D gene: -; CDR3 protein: CASSQDEGTSTEAFF; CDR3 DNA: TGCGCCAGCAGCCAAGATGAGGGGACGAGCACTGAAGCTTTCTTT
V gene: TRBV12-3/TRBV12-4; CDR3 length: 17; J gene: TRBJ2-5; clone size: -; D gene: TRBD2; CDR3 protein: CASSLIGPAASGETQYF; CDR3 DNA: TGTGCCAGCAGTTTAATTGGCCCGGCGGCTAGCGGAGAGACCCAGTACTTC
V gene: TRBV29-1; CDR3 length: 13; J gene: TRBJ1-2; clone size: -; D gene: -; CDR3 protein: CSVGTAQGHGYTF; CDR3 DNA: TGCAGCGTTGGGACAGCTCAGGGCCATGGCTACACCTTC
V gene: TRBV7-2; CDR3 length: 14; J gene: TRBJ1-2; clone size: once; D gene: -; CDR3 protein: CASSLQQGIGGYTF; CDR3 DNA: TGTGCCAGCAGCTTACAACAGGGAATCGGGGGCTACACCTTC
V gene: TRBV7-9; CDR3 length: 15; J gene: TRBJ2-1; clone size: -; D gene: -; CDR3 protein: CASSPTGVSYNEQFF; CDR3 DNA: TGTGCCAGCAGCCCAACGGGAGTCTCTTACAATGAGCAGTTCTTC
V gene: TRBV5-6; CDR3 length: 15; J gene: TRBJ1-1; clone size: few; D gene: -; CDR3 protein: CASSLASGADTEAFF; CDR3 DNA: TGTGCCAGCAGCTTGGCATCGGGGGCTGACACTGAAGCTTTCTTT
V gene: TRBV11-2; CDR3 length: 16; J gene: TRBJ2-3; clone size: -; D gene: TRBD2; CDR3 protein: CASSLTSGGGTDTQYF; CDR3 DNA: TGTGCCAGCAGCTTGACTAGCGGAGGGGGTACAGATACGCAGTATTTT
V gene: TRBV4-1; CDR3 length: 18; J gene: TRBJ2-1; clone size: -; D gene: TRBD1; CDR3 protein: CASSQGFRGLGSYNEQFF; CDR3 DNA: TGCGCCAGCAGCCAAGGCTTCAGGGGGCTGGGCTCCTACAATGAGCAGTTCTTC
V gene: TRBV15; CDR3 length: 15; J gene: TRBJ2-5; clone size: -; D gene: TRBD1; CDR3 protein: CATSMDRVFQETQYF; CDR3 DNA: TGTGCCACCAGCATGGACAGGGTATTCCAAGAGACCCAGTACTTC
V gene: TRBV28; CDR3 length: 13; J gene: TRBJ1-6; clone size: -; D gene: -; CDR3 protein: CASSFPGYSPLHF; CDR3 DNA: TGTGCCAGCAGTTTCCCAGGCTATTCACCCCTCCACTTT
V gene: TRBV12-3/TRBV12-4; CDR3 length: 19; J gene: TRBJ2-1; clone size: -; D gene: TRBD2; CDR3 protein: CASSLYGTSGSRSYNEQFF; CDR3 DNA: TGTGCCAGCAGCCTTTACGGGACTAGCGGGAGCCGCTCCTACAATGAGCAGTTCTTC
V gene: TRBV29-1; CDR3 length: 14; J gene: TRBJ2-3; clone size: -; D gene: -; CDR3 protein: CSVEGGWGDHTQYF; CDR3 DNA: TGCAGCGTTGAGGGTGGGTGGGGGGACCATACGCAGTATTTT
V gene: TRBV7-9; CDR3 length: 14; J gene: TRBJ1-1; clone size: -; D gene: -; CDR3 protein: CASSLQGRPTEAFF; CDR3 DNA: TGTGCCAGCAGCTTACAGGGGCGACCCACTGAAGCTTTCTTT
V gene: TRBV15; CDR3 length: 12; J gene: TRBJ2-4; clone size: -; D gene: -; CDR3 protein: CATSKAKNIQYF; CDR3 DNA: TGTGCCACCAGCAAAGCCAAAAACATTCAGTACTTC
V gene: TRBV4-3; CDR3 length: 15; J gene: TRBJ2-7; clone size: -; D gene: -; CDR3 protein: CASSQDQRVGYEQYF; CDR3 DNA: TGCGCCAGCAGCCAGGACCAGCGGGTGGGCTACGAGCAGTACTTC
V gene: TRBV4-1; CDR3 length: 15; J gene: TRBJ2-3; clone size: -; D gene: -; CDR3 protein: CASSQESVGTDTQYF; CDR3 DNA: TGCGCCAGCAGCCAAGAGAGCGTTGGGACAGATACGCAGTATTTT
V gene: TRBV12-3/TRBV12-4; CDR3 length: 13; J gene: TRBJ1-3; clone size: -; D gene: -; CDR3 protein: CASTRTAGNTIYF; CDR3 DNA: TGTGCCAGCACCCGGACAGCCGGAAACACCATATATTTT
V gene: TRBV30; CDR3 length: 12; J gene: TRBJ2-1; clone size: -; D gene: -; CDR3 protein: CAWSYSREEQFF; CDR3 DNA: TGTGCCTGGAGTTATTCCCGGGAGGAGCAGTTCTTC
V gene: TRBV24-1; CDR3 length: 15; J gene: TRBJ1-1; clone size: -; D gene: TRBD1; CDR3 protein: CATSAAGGLGTEAFF; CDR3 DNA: TGTGCCACCAGTGCAGCAGGGGGCCTCGGCACTGAAGCTTTCTTT
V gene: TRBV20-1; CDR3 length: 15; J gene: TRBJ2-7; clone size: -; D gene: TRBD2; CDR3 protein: CSARDSRLAGNEQYF; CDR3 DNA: TGCAGTGCTAGAGATTCGAGACTAGCGGGAAACGAGCAGTACTTC
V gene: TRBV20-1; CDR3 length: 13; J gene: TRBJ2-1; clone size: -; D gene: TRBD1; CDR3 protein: CSAFTGVGNEQFF; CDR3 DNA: TGCAGTGCTTTTACAGGGGTAGGCAATGAGCAGTTCTTC
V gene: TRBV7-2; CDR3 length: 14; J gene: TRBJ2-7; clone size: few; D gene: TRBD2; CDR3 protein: CASSLPGGPYEQYF; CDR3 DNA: TGTGCCAGCAGCCTTCCGGGGGGGCCCTACGAGCAGTACTTC